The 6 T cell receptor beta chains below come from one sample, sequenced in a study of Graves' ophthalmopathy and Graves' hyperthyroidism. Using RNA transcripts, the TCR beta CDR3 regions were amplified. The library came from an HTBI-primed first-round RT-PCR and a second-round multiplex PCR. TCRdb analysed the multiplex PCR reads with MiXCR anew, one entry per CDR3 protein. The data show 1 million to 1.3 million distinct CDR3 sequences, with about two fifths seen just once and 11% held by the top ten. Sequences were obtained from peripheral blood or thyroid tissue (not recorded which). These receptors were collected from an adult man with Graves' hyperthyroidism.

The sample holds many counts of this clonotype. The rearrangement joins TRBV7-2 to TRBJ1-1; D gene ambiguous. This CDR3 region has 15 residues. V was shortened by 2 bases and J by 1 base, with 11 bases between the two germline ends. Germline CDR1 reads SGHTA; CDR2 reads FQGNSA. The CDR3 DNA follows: TGTGCCAGCAGCTTACGGGCGGTGGGGAACACTGAAGCTTTCTTT. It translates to CASSLRAVGNTEAFF.

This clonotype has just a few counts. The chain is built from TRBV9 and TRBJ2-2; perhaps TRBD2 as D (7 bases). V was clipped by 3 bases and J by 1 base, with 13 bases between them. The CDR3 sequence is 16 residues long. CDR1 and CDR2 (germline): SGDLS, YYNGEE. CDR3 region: CASSGRRGQNTGELFF. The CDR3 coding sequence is TGTGCCAGCAGCGGTAGGCGGGGGCAGAACACCGGGGAGCTGTTTTTT. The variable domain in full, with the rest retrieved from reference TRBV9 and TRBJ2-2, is DSGVTQTPKHLITATGQRVTLRCSPRSGDLSVYWYQQSLDQGLQFLIQYYNGEERAKGNILERFSAQQFPDLHSELNLSSLELGDSALYFCASSGRRGQNTGELFFGEGSRLTVL.

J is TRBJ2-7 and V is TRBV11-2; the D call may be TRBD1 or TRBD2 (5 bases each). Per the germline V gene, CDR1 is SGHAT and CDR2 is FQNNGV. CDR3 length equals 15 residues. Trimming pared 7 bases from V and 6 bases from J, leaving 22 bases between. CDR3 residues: CASTLWDGPLLEQYF. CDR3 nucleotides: TGTGCCAGCACCCTATGGGACGGACCTTTACTCGAGCAGTACTTC.

This CDR3 reads CSALRQGRPINQPQHF. CDR3 DNA sequence: TGCAGTGCCCTAAGACAGGGGCGGCCCATAAATCAGCCCCAGCATTTT. The rearrangement links TRBV20-1 to TRBJ1-5; 8 nucleotides line up with TRBD1. Germline CDR1 is DFQATT and CDR2 is SNEGSKA (reference sequence). CDR3 length equals 16 residues. The V segment lost 6 bases and the J segment 4 bases; nucleotides outside the gene matches: 14.

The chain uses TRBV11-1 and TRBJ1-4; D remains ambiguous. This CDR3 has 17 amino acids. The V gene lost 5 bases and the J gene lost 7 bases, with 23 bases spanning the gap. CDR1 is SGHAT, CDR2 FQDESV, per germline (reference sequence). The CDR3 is CASSPERRSHPGEKLFF. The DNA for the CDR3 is TGTGCCAGCAGCCCAGAACGGAGGTCGCACCCAGGTGAAAAACTGTTTTTT.

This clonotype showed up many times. This chain's CDR3 is CATARDSNQPQHF. Here the CDR3 DNA reads TGTGCCACGGCCAGGGATAGCAATCAGCCCCAGCATTTT. This rearrangement joins TRBV24-1 to TRBJ1-5; tentatively, D is TRBD1 (5 bases). Germline CDR1 KGHDR, CDR2 SFDVKD. The length of the CDR3 is 13 residues. V lost 10 bases and J lost 0, with 9 bases in between.